This T cell receptor beta chain was recovered during a study of cytomegalovirus exposure and HLA in healthy donors. The CDR3 consists of 14 residues. Trimming cost V 0 bases and J 2 bases, with 7 bases left between them. In germline, CDR1 is MGHRA, CDR2 YSYEKL. Overall study findings and caveats: The records held CMV serostatus as the only immune exposure information. Researchers catalogued approximately 170 TCR beta chains as cytomegalovirus-associated. The classifier was said to identify cytomegalovirus status with high specificity and sensitivity.

This PCR relied on a set of 60 Vbeta primers and 13 Jbeta primers. Method: immunoSEQ multiplex PCR; TCRdb's copy keeps in-frame clones and lacks some. The sample lists around 120,000 clones, 65% to 75% occurring once. This clone was seen a few times. Its specificity is unknown. The chain joins TRBV4-1 to TRBJ1-2; a weak D match, TRBD1 (5 bases). The sample comprised PBMCs. The sequence came from a woman between 45 and 65 years old in good health and CMV-seropositive. The CDR3 DNA follows: TGCGCCAGCAGCCAAGATAAGGGGAACTATGGCTACACCTTC. This gives the protein CASSQDKGNYGYTF.